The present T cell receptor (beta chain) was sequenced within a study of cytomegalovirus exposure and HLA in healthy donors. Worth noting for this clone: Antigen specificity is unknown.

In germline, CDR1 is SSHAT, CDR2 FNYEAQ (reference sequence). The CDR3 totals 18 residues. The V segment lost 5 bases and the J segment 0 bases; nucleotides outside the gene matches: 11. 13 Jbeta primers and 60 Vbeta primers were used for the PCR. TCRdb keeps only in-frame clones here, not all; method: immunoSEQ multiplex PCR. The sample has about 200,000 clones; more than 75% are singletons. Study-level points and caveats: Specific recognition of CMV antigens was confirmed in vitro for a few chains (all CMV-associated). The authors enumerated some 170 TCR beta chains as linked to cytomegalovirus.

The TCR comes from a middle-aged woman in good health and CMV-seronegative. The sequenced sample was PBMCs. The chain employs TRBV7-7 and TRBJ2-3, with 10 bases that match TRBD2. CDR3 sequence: CASSPGTSALPSTDTQYF. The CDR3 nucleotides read TGTGCCAGCAGCCCGGGGACTAGCGCCTTGCCTAGCACAGATACGCAGTATTTT.